This paragraph covers one TCR beta chain sequence. Its antigen is as yet unknown. This entry is derived from a study of T cells in localized non-small cell lung cancer. Study findings and constraints: Because sequencing included only one region (of the tumor), heterogeneity remains possible. Greater T cell density in blood accompanied longer overall survival. Adjacent lung held a median around 58 of the top 100 tumor clones. The study found T cell clonality highest in uninvolved adjacent lung, above tumor.

V lost 1 base and J 6 bases, leaving 8 bases between the germline ends. This CDR3 spans 12 amino acids. Germline V gives CDR1 SGHNT, CDR2 YYREEE (reference sequence). Here immunoSEQ multiplex PCR was the method, and the copy in TCRdb shows in-frame clones only, minus some. Counted here are approximately 30,000 clones, 91% occurring once; the ten biggest clones make up approximately 12%. The chain employs TRBV5-4 and TRBJ2-7; D uncertain. Material: peripheral blood mononuclear cells, obtained before any cancer treatment. The source of this sequence is an older female donor with stage II lung adenocarcinoma. For the CDR3, the DNA is TGTGCCAGCAGCTTGAGCCTTGGCGAGCAGTACTTC. This translates into CASSLSLGEQYF.